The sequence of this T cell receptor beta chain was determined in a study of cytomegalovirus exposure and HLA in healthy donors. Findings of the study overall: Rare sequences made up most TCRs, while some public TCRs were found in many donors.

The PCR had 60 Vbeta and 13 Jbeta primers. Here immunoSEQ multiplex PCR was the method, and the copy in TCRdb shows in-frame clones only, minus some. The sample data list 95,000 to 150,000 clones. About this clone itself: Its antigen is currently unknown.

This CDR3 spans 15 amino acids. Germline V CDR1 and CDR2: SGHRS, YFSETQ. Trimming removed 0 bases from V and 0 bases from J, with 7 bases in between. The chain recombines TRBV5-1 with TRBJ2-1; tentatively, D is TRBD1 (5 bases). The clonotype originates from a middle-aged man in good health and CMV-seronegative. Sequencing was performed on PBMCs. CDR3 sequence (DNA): TGCGCCAGCAGCTTGGTAGGGGCCTCCTACAATGAGCAGTTCTTC. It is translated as CASSLVGASYNEQFF.